The present T cell receptor beta chain was sequenced within a study of OX40 agonist ivuxolimab in advanced cancers. Study overall: Every 2 weeks, patients got intravenous ivuxolimab at one of six dose levels (0.01-10 mg/kg). Hepatocellular carcinoma, melanoma, renal cell or head and neck cancer was diagnosed in the dose-escalation patients. Study-level results: Both blood CD4+ and CD8+ T cells showed clonal growth by week 6 at 0.1 to 3.0 mg/kg. Normalized T-cell clonal expansion was also low in some nonresponders.

A note on this clone: Its antigen remains unknown. The sample has other DNA sequences that encode this CDR3 too.

Trimming cost V 6 bases and J 3 bases, with 12 bases left between them. The CDR3 sequence is 14 residues long. Germline V lookup: CDR1 LNHDA, CDR2 SQIVND (reference sequence). The assay was immunoSEQ multiplex PCR, and TCRdb's table has in-frame clones only and misses some. In the table there are about 61,000 clones, around 92% of which are singletons. The chain combines TRBV19 with TRBJ1-5; D perhaps matches TRBD1 (6 bases). The TCR comes from an adult with an advanced solid tumor such as melanoma, head and neck, liver or kidney cancer. The sequencing here drew on CD4+ or CD8+ T cells sorted from blood, taken in a trial of the OX40 agonist ivuxolimab. CDR3 residues: CASSSYRDNQPQHF. The CDR3 DNA reads TGTGCCAGTAGCAGCTACAGGGACAATCAGCCCCAGCATTTT. The full variable domain, with the rest looked up from reference TRBV19 and TRBJ1-5, is DGGITQSPKYLFRKEGQNVTLSCEQNLNHDAMYWYRQDPGQGLRLIYYSQIVNDFQKGDIAEGYSVSREKKESFPLTVTSAQKNPTAFYLCASSSYRDNQPQHFGDGTRLSIL.